The subject of this entry is one TCR beta chain. No cognate antigen has been identified for it. No qualities accompany the bases; no much larger clone lies one base away. Library generation was performed with the immunoSEQ multiplex PCR assay. TCRdb's version of the immuneACCESS table is confined to in-frame rearrangements and falls short of the full clone set. An unresolved V gene accounts for under half of the shortfall where checked; the remainder is of unknown origin. The table for this sample lists 100,000 to 150,000 clones; 92% of them were counted only once. The ten largest account for roughly 0.54% of the sample. V is cut by 1 base and J by 0 bases, and the space between the germline ends is 2 bases. As encoded in the germline V gene, CDR1 is SGDLS while CDR2 is YYNGEE. Inclusive of the bounding cysteine and phenylalanine, the CDR3 is 13 residues long. The entry retains the CDR3 DNA only, 39 bases that are in frame from base 1.

The data were taken from a study of control samples from healthy donors and cancer patients (dated by TCRdb to the early 2020s). Sequencing was performed on PBMCs. This clonotype was obtained from a man older than 75 with head and neck cancer. The chain uses TRBV9 and TRBJ1-5; the D gene cannot be named for sure. The CDR3 amino acid sequence is: CASSVNSNQPQHF. The bases are TGTGCCAGCAGCGTAAATAGCAATCAGCCCCAGCATTTT.